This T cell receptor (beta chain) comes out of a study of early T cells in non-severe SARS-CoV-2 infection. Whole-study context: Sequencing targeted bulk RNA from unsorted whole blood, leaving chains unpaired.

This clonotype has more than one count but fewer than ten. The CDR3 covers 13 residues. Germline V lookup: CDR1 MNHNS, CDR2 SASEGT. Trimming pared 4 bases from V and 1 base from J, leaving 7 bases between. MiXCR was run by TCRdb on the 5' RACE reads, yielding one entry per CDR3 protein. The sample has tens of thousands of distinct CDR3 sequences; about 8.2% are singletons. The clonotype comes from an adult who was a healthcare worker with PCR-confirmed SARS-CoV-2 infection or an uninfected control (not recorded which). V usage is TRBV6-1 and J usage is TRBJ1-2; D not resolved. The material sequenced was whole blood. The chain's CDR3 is CASSVADNYGYTF. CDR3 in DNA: TGTGCCAGCAGTGTAGCAGATAACTATGGCTACACCTTC.